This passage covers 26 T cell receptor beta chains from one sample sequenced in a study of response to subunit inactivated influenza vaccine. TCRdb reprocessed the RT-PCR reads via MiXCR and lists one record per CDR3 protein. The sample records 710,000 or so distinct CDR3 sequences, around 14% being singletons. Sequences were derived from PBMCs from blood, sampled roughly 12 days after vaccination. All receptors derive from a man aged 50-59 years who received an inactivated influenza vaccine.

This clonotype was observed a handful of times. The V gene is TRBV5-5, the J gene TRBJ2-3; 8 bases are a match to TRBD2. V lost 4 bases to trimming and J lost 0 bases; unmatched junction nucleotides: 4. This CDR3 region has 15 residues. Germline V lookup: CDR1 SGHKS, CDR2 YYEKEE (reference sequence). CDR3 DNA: TGTGCCAGCAGCATACTAGCGGCGAGCACAGATACGCAGTATTTT. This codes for CASSILAASTDTQYF.

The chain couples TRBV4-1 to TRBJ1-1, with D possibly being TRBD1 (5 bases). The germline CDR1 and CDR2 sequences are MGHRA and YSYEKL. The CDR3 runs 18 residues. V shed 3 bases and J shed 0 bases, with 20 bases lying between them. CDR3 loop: CASSQGPERGYMNTEAFF. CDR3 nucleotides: TGCGCCAGCAGCCAGGGCCCGGAAAGGGGATACATGAACACTGAAGCTTTCTTT.

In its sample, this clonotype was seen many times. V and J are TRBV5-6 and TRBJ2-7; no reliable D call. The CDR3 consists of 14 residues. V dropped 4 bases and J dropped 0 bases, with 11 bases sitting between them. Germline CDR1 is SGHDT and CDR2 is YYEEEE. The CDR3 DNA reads TGTGCCAGCAGCCCCCTCCCAGGCTCCTACGAGCAGTACTTC. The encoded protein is CASSPLPGSYEQYF.

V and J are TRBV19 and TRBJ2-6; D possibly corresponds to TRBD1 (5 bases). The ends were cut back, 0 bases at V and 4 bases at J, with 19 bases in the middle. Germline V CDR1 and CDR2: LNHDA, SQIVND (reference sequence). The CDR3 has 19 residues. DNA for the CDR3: TGTGCCAGTAGTATAGATCGCTTCGTAGGGGCGACCGGGGCCAACGTCCTGACTTTC. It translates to CASSIDRFVGATGANVLTF.

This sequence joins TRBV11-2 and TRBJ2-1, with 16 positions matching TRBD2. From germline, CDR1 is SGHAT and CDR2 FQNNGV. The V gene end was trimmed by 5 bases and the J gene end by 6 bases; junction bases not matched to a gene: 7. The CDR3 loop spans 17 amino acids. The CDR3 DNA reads TGTGCCAGCAGCGCCGGGACTAGCGGGAGGGCCATCAATGAGCAGTTCTTC. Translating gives CASSAGTSGRAINEQFF.

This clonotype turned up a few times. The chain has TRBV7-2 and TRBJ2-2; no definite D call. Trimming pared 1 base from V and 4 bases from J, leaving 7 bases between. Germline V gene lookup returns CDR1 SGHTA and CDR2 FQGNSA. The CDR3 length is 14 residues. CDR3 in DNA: TGTGCCAGCAGCTTAGGGGTACGCACCGGGGAGCTGTTTTTT. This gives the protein CASSLGVRTGELFF.

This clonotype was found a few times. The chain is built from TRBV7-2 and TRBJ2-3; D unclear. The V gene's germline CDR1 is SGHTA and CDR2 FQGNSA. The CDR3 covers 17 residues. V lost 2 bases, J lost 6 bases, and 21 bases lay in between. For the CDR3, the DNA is TGTGCCAGCAGCTTATTCGGGTCAGCAGTTTCATTGGATACGCAGTATTTT. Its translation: CASSLFGSAVSLDTQYF.

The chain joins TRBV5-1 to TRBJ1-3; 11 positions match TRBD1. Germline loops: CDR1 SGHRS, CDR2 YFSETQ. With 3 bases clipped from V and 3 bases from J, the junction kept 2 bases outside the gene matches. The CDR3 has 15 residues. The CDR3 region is CASSWTGGLGNTIYF. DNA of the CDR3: TGCGCCAGCAGCTGGACAGGGGGCCTTGGAAACACCATATATTTT.

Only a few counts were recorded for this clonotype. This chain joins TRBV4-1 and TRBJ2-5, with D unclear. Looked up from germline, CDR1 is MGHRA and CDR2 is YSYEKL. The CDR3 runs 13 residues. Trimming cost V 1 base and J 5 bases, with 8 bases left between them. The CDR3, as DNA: TGCGCCAGCAGCCAAGGCTCTCGGGAGACCCAGTACTTC. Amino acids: CASSQGSRETQYF.

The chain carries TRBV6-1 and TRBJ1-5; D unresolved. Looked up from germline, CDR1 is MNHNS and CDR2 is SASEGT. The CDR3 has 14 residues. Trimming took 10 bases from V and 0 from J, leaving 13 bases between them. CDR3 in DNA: TGTGCCACTAAGGGAGATTATAGCAATCAGCCCCAGCATTTT. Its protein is CATKGDYSNQPQHF.

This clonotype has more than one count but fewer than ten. The CDR3 loop reads CASSRTAGTEAFF. For the CDR3, the DNA is TGTGCCAGCAGCCGGACCGCCGGCACTGAAGCTTTCTTT. The chain combines TRBV7-3 with TRBJ1-1; D unresolved. The germline gives CDR1 SGHTA, CDR2 FQGTGA. V was cut by 5 bases and J by 4 bases, with 11 bases left in between. The CDR3 extends over 13 amino acids.

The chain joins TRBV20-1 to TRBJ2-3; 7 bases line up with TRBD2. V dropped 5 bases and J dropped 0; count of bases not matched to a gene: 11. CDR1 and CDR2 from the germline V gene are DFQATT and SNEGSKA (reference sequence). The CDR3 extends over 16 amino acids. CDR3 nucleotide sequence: TGCAGTGCTCCGAAGCGGGGAGCGGGGAGCACAGATACGCAGTATTTT. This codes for CSAPKRGAGSTDTQYF.

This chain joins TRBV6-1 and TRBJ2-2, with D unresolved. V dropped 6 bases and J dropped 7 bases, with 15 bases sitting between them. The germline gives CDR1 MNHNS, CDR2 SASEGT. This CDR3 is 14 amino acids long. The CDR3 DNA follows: TGTGCCAGCAGGAAACTGGTTGATGGCGGGGAGCTGTTTTTT. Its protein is CASRKLVDGGELFF.

The CDR3 spells CASSFQMYNEQFF. Written as DNA, the CDR3 is TGTGCCAGCAGCTTTCAGATGTACAATGAGCAGTTCTTC. V and J are TRBV5-6 and TRBJ2-1; D unclear. From germline, CDR1 is SGHDT and CDR2 YYEEEE. CDR3 length equals 13 residues. V lost 2 bases and J 4 bases, leaving 7 bases between the germline ends.

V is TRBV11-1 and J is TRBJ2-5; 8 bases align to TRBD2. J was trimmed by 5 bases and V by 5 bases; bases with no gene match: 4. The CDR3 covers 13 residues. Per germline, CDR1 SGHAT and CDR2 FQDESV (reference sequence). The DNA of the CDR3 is TGTGCCAGCAGCCGCCCGGGGGGGGAGACCCAGTACTTC. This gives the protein CASSRPGGETQYF. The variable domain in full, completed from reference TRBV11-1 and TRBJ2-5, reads EAEVAQSPRYKITEKSQAVAFWCDPISGHATLYWYRQILGQGPELLVQFQDESVVDDSQLPKDRFSAERLKGVDSTLKIQPAELGDSAMYLCASSRPGGETQYFGPGTRLLVL.

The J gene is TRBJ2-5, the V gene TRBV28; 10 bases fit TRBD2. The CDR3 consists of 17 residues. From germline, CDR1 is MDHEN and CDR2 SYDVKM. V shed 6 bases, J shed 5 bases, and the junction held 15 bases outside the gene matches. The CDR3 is CASSIVASGRAIETQYF. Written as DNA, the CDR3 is TGTGCCAGCAGCATAGTTGCCAGCGGGAGGGCCATTGAGACCCAGTACTTC.

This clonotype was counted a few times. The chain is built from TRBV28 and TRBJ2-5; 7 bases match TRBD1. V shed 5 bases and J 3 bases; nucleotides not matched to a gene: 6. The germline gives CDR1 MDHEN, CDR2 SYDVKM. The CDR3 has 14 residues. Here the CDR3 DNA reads TGTGCCAGCAGTCCGGACAGGTTGGAAGAGACCCAGTACTTC. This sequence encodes CASSPDRLEETQYF.

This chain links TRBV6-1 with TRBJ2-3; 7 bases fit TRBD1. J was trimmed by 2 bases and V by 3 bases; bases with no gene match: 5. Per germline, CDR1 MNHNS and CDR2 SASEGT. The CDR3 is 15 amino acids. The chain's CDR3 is CASSEQGDYTDTQYF. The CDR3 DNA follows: TGTGCCAGCAGTGAGCAGGGGGATTACACAGATACGCAGTATTTT.

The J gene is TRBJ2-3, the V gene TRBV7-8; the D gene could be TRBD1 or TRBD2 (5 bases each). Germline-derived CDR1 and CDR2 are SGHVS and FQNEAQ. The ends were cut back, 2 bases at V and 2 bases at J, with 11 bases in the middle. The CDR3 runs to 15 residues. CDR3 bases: TGTGCCAGCAGCTTAAAACGGGACCTCACAGATACGCAGTATTTT. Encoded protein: CASSLKRDLTDTQYF.

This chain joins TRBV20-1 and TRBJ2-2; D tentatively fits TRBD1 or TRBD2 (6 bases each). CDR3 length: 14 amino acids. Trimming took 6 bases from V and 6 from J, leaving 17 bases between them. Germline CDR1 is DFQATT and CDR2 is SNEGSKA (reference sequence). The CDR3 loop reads CSAKKSGAAGELFF. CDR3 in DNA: TGCAGTGCGAAAAAGTCGGGGGCGGCCGGGGAGCTGTTTTTT.

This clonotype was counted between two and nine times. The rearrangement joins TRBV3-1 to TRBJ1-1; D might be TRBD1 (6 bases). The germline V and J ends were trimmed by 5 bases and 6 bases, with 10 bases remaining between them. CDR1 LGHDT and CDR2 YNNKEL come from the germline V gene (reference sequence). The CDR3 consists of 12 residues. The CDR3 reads CASSKQGPEAFF. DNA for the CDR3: TGTGCCAGCAGCAAACAGGGCCCTGAAGCTTTCTTT. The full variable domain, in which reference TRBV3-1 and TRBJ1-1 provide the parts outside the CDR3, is DTAVSQTPKYLVTQMGNDKSIKCEQNLGHDTMYWYKQDSKKFLKIMFSYNNKELIINETVPNRFSPKSPDKAHLNLHINSLELGDSAVYFCASSKQGPEAFFGQGTRLTVV.

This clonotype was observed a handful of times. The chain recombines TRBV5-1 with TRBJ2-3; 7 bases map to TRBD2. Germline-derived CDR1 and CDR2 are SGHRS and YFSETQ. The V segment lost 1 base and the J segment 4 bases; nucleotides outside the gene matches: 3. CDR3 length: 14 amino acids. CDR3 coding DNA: TGCGCCAGCAGCTTGTCACTAGCGCCAGATACGCAGTATTTT. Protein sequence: CASSLSLAPDTQYF.

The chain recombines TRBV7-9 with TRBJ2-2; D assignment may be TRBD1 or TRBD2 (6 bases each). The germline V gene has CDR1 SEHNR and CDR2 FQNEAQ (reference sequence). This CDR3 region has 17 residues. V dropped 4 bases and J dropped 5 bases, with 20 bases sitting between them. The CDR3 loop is CASSSVIRGGETGELFF. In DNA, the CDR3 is TGTGCCAGCAGCTCGGTAATCAGGGGAGGCGAAACCGGGGAGCTGTTTTTT.

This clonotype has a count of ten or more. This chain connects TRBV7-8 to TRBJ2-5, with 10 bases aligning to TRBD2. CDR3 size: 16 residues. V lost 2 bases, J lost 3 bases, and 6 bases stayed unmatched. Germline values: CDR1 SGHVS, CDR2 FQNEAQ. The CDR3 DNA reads TGTGCCAGCAGCTTACTAGCGGGAGTGAGAAAAGAGACCCAGTACTTC. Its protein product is CASSLLAGVRKETQYF.

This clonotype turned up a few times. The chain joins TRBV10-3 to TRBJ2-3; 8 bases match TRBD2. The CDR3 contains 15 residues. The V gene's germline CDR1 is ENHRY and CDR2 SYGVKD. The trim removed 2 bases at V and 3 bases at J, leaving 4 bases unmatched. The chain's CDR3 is CAISEREGRTDTQYF. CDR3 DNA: TGTGCCATCAGTGAGCGGGAGGGGCGTACAGATACGCAGTATTTT.

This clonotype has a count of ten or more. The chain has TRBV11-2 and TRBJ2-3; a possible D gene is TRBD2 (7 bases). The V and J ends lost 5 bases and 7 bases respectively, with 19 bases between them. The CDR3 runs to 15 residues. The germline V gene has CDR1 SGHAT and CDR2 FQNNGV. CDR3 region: CASSRGGGGPNTQYF. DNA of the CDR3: TGTGCCAGCAGCCGGGGCGGGGGCGGACCGAATACGCAGTATTTT.